These 8 T cell receptor beta chains were sequenced from one sample in a study of cytomegalovirus exposure and HLA in healthy donors. 60 Vbeta and 13 Jbeta primers were used in PCR. Repertoires were generated with immunoSEQ multiplex PCR, while TCRdb's copy carries only in-frame clones and drops some. The sample includes about 98,000 clones, around 68% of them seen just once. Input material: PBMCs. The source is a man over 45 in good health and CMV-seronegative.

V and J are TRBV5-6 and TRBJ2-5; D might be TRBD1 (6 bases). V was trimmed by 2 bases and J by 4 bases, leaving 9 bases between them. The CDR3 extends over 13 amino acids. Germline V gene data show CDR1 as SGHDT and CDR2 as YYEEEE. The chain's CDR3 is CASSLTGRETQYF. CDR3 coding DNA: TGTGCCAGCAGCTTAACAGGGCGAGAGACCCAGTACTTC.

This clone was recorded a few times. The rearrangement joins TRBV6-5 to TRBJ2-7, with D maybe TRBD2 (6 bases). V was clipped by 0 bases and J by 6 bases, with 15 bases between them. The length of the CDR3 is 15 residues. Germline lookup yields CDR1 MNHEY and CDR2 SVGAGI. The CDR3 sequence: CASSYSRRASLEQYF. In nucleotides, the CDR3 is TGTGCCAGCAGTTACTCCAGGAGGGCGTCCCTCGAGCAGTACTTC.

The chain couples TRBV6-1 to TRBJ1-1; weak D call: TRBD1 (6 bases). Germline lookup yields CDR1 MNHNS and CDR2 SASEGT. Trimming cost V 7 bases and J 6 bases, with 21 bases left between them. This CDR3 region has 15 residues. The CDR3 region has the DNA TGTGCCAGCAAAATACGAACAGGGTTTGGGGCTGAAGCTTTCTTT. As protein: CASKIRTGFGAEAFF.

This sequence joins TRBV28 and TRBJ1-2; 9 bases agree with TRBD1. CDR3 length: 16 residues. The germline gives CDR1 MDHEN, CDR2 SYDVKM. J gave up 6 bases and V 3 bases, and 11 bases lay outside the gene matches. CDR3 in amino acids: CASSFSPGQGKDGYTF. CDR3 sequence (DNA): TGTGCCAGCAGTTTTTCGCCGGGACAGGGAAAAGATGGCTACACCTTC.

The V call is TRBV10-3, the J call TRBJ2-5; D perhaps matches TRBD1 (5 bases). The CDR3 runs to 14 residues. CDR1 is ENHRY, CDR2 SYGVKD, per germline. Deletions cut 3 bases from V and 5 bases from J, with 13 bases between. The CDR3 is CAISERTRTETQYF. As DNA, the CDR3 is TGTGCCATCAGTGAAAGGACACGGACCGAGACCCAGTACTTC.

J is TRBJ2-5 and V is TRBV27; D call uncertain. The better agreement between TRBJ2-7 and the DNA end casts doubt on the J call. In germline, CDR1 is MNHEY, CDR2 SMNVEV (reference sequence). This CDR3 spans 16 amino acids. In nucleotides, the CDR3 is TGTGCCAGCAGTTTACATGTTACGGCCCCCGACTACGAGCAGTACTTC. Translating gives CASSLHVTAPDYEQYF.

The CDR3 is CASSPTAGRNSPLHF. Here the CDR3 DNA reads TGTGCCAGCTCCCCTACCGCAGGGAGGAATTCACCCCTCCACTTT. This sequence joins TRBV2 and TRBJ1-6; D is possibly TRBD1 (5 bases). V shed 8 bases and J shed 7 bases, with 18 bases lying between them. Germline V gene sequence: CDR1 SNHLY, CDR2 FYNNEI. The CDR3 has 15 residues.

The chain employs TRBV27 and TRBJ2-1, with D perhaps TRBD2 (6 bases). The CDR3 has 13 amino acids. The V gene lost 4 bases and the J gene lost 5 bases, with 9 bases spanning the gap. Germline CDR1 MNHEY, CDR2 SMNVEV (reference sequence). CDR3 protein: CASSSRENNEQFF. In nucleotides, the CDR3 is TGTGCCAGCAGTTCTCGGGAGAACAATGAGCAGTTCTTC.